This passage covers 13 T cell receptor beta chains from one sample sequenced in a study of immune evolution from preneoplasia to lung adenocarcinoma. Libraries were prepared by immunoSEQ multiplex PCR; TCRdb keeps only in-frame clonotypes and omits some of them. The table has about 3,900 clones, 76% seen once; the top ten hold 12%. Sequencing used FFPE minimally invasive lung adenocarcinoma tissue. The receptors were sampled from a person aged 70 to 80 with lung adenocarcinoma.

This sequence joins TRBV19 and TRBJ2-7; D is possibly TRBD2 (6 bases). Trimming shortened V by 1 base and J by 3 bases, and 10 bases separated the two germline ends. This CDR3 region has 14 residues. The V gene's germline CDR1 is LNHDA and CDR2 SQIVND (reference sequence). Here the CDR3 reads CASSIGGGNYEQYF. The CDR3 DNA reads TGTGCCAGTAGTATAGGTGGAGGGAACTACGAGCAGTACTTC.

J is TRBJ1-4 and V is TRBV5-1, with D possibly TRBD1 on 5 matching bases. V lost 4 bases and J lost 4, with 8 bases in between. The CDR3 covers 13 residues. Germline V gene sequence: CDR1 SGHRS, CDR2 YFSETQ. CDR3 loop: CASSRGVNEKLFF. For the CDR3, the DNA is TGCGCCAGCAGCCGGGGCGTTAATGAAAAACTGTTTTTT.

This clone was detected once. The chain combines TRBV19 with TRBJ2-3; no clear D. The V end lost 4 bases, the J end lost 2 bases, and 7 bases lay between the germline ends. The CDR3 is 13 amino acids. CDR1 and CDR2 (germline): LNHDA, SQIVND (reference sequence). This chain's CDR3 is CASSTAFTDTQYF. In nucleotides, the CDR3 is TGTGCCAGTAGTACAGCTTTCACAGATACGCAGTATTTT.

This chain uses TRBV7-9 with TRBJ2-7; 11 bases align to TRBD2. With V trimmed by 3 bases and J by 7 bases, 8 bases remained unmatched. CDR3 length: 15 residues. The germline gives CDR1 SEHNR, CDR2 FQNEAQ (reference sequence). This chain's CDR3 is CASSFPTSGEEEQYF. The CDR3 nucleotides read TGTGCCAGCAGCTTCCCGACTAGCGGGGAGGAGGAGCAGTACTTC.

The CDR3 protein is CASSLTGGNTEAFF. The CDR3 bases are TGCGCCAGCAGTTTAACAGGGGGTAACACTGAAGCTTTCTTT. This chain connects TRBV5-1 to TRBJ1-1, with TRBD1 identical over 8 bases. V lost 5 bases, J lost 2 bases, and 5 bases stayed unmatched. CDR1 is SGHRS and CDR2 is YFSETQ in the germline V gene. CDR3 size: 14 residues.

The J gene is TRBJ1-1, the V gene TRBV5-4, with TRBD1 as a possible D gene (6 bases). Germline CDR1 SGHNT, CDR2 YYREEE (reference sequence). Trimming cost V 2 bases and J 3 bases, with 14 bases left between them. The CDR3 is made up of 15 amino acids. This CDR3 reads CASSFDYRADTEAFF. The CDR3 DNA reads as TGTGCCAGCAGCTTTGATTACAGGGCGGACACTGAAGCTTTCTTT.

V usage is TRBV5-4 and J usage is TRBJ2-5; 9 bases line up with TRBD2. Germline V gene lookup returns CDR1 SGHNT and CDR2 YYREEE (reference sequence). The CDR3 is 17 amino acids. The trim removed 0 bases at V and 4 bases at J, leaving 10 bases unmatched. CDR3 protein: CASSLGGGRAGLETQYF. In DNA, the CDR3 is TGTGCCAGCAGCTTGGGTGGCGGGAGGGCAGGTTTAGAGACCCAGTACTTC.

The chain uses TRBV28 and TRBJ1-1, with 7 nucleotides matching TRBD1. V trimming: 5 bases; J trimming: 1 base; junction bases outside the gene matches: 7. The CDR3 consists of 15 residues. Germline loops: CDR1 MDHEN, CDR2 SYDVKM. CDR3: CASSITGEKNTEAFF. The CDR3 DNA is TGTGCCAGCAGTATAACAGGGGAAAAGAACACTGAAGCTTTCTTT. The complete variable domain, with remaining parts taken from reference TRBV28 and TRBJ1-1, reads DVKVTQSSRYLVKRTGEKVFLECVQDMDHENMFWYRQDPGLGLRLIYFSYDVKMKEKGDIPEGYSVSREKKERFSLILESASTNQTSMYLCASSITGEKNTEAFFGQGTRLTVV.

The chain employs TRBV2 and TRBJ2-5; D not resolved. The CDR3 has 13 residues. V lost 3 bases and J lost 4, with 9 bases in between. Germline assignment: CDR1 SNHLY and CDR2 FYNNEI. The CDR3 loop reads CASSEVLRETQYF. Here the CDR3 DNA reads TGTGCCAGCAGTGAGGTTCTGCGAGAGACCCAGTACTTC.

The CDR3 loop is CASSISGFSYEQYF. DNA for the CDR3: TGTGCCAGTAGTATCTCCGGTTTCTCCTACGAGCAGTACTTC. V is TRBV19 and J is TRBJ2-7; D gene uncertain. The CDR3 contains 14 residues. The V end was cut by 3 bases, the J end by 0 bases, with 9 bases between. Germline CDR1 LNHDA, CDR2 SQIVND (reference sequence).

The V call is TRBV11-2, the J call TRBJ2-2; D gene unclear. Trimming left V 1 base short and J 1 base short, with 4 bases between. CDR1 is SGHAT, CDR2 FQNNGV, per germline. The CDR3 totals 14 residues. The chain's CDR3 is CASSLAVNTGELFF. The DNA of the CDR3 is TGTGCCAGCAGCTTAGCAGTGAACACCGGGGAGCTGTTTTTT.

The chain combines TRBV6-1 with TRBJ1-2; D gene unclear. Germline loops: CDR1 MNHNS, CDR2 SASEGT. The CDR3 has 13 amino acids. Deletions cut 4 bases from V and 2 bases from J, with 8 bases between. The CDR3 sequence is CASSVKGNYGYTF. The DNA of the CDR3 is TGTGCCAGCAGTGTCAAGGGAAACTATGGCTACACCTTC.

This clone was recorded a few times. CDR3 sequence (DNA): TGTGCCAGCAGCCGGACTAGCGGACACTCCTACAATGAGCAGTTCTTC. This gives the protein CASSRTSGHSYNEQFF. V and J are TRBV7-9 and TRBJ2-1; TRBD2 matches at 10 bases. J gave up 0 bases and V 5 bases, and 4 bases lay outside the gene matches. CDR1 SEHNR and CDR2 FQNEAQ come from the germline V gene (reference sequence). This CDR3 contains 16 residues.